This T cell receptor (beta chain) was sequenced for a study of regulatory T cells in long-lasting Graves disease. Arm-PCR of CDR3 regions and iRepertoire HTBI primers were the basis on which TCR beta libraries were built. One entry per CDR3 protein, called by TCRdb with MiXCR from the multiplex PCR reads. The repertoire holds around 250,000 distinct CDR3 sequences, with about 16% as singletons. The CDR3 totals 16 residues. The V gene's germline CDR1 is MGHRA and CDR2 YSYEKL. The trim removed 0 bases at V and 1 base at J, leaving 5 bases unmatched. Time point of the sample: newly diagnosed GD, antithyroid drugs for less than 3 months. RNA isolated from PBMCs was used to make the TCR library.

The sample in question was peripheral blood mononuclear cells (PBMCs), obtained at new diagnosis, from a patient treated with antithyroid drugs. J is TRBJ1-2 and V is TRBV4-1, with 7 bases fitting TRBD1. This TCR came from a female donor with Graves disease. The CDR3 reads CASSQEDRRFNYGYTF. The CDR3 DNA sequence: TGCGCCAGCAGCCAAGAGGACAGGCGCTTTAACTATGGCTACACCTTC.